Each of the 22 T cell receptor beta chains below was sequenced from the same sample in a study of blood T cell repertoires in COVID-19 (dated by TCRdb to about 2020). The library was produced with the immunoSEQ multiplex PCR assay. TCRdb retrieved this table from immuneACCESS and kept in-frame rearrangements only. Not all clones are present; in checked studies, unresolved V genes account for under half, and no reason is known for the remainder. Present in this sample are around 70,000 clones, around 78% of which were seen just once. The ten top clones hold roughly a sixth of the sample. Sequences were obtained from peripheral blood. These receptors originate from a human donor in a cohort sampled during active COVID-19.

This clone was recorded once. This chain connects TRBV7-2 to TRBJ2-7; TRBD1 agrees at 8 bases. CDR3 length: 16 amino acids. Germline values: CDR1 SGHTA, CDR2 FQGNSA. After removal of 4 bases from V and 2 bases from J, the junction contained 10 bases not matched to a gene. DNA of the CDR3: TGTGCCAGCAGCTCTTGGACAGGGAAAGCCCCCTACGAGCAGTACTTC. Encoded protein: CASSSWTGKAPYEQYF.

The chain carries TRBV5-1 and TRBJ2-2, with 7 bases aligning to TRBD2. The CDR3 length is 17 residues. Germline assignment: CDR1 SGHRS and CDR2 YFSETQ. With V trimmed by 4 bases and J by 6 bases, 15 bases remained unmatched. CDR3: CASSAASGGRIAGELFF. The CDR3 coding sequence is TGCGCCAGCAGCGCCGCCTCCGGGGGGAGGATCGCCGGGGAGCTGTTTTTT.

The V gene is TRBV3-1 (or the pseudogene TRBV3-2), the J gene TRBJ2-3; no clear D gene. The CDR3 is 13 residues long. Germline V gene lookup returns CDR1 LGHDT and CDR2 YNNKEL (reference sequence). V dropped 2 bases and J dropped 4 bases, with 7 bases sitting between them. DNA of the CDR3: TGTGCCAGCAGCCAATTCGGTGCAGATACGCAGTATTTT. Translating gives CASSQFGADTQYF.

The chain uses TRBV5-1 and TRBJ2-7; tentatively, D is TRBD1 (5 bases). V was trimmed by 0 bases and J by 2 bases, leaving 9 bases between them. Germline CDR1 SGHRS, CDR2 YFSETQ. The CDR3 is 14 amino acids. The CDR3 sequence: CASSLVGQTYEQYF. Written as DNA, the CDR3 is TGCGCCAGCAGCTTGGTGGGGCAAACCTACGAGCAGTACTTC.

Details on this clone: The same CDR3 also results from other DNA sequences found in this sample. The genes are TRBV18 and TRBJ1-2; 7 positions match TRBD1. The CDR3 is 13 residues long. Trimming cost V 3 bases and J 3 bases; bases outside gene matches: 1. Germline CDR1 KGHSH, CDR2 LQKENI. The CDR3 coding sequence is TGTGCCAGCTCACCCGACAGGGACTATGGCTACACCTTC. Its translation is CASSPDRDYGYTF.

The J gene is TRBJ2-1, the V gene TRBV30; D is perhaps TRBD2 (6 bases). This CDR3 spans 16 amino acids. From germline, CDR1 is GTSNPN and CDR2 SVGIG (reference sequence). The V and J ends lost 0 bases and 0 bases respectively, with 12 bases between them. The CDR3 here is CAWSVPSESSYNEQFF. CDR3 coding DNA: TGTGCCTGGAGTGTACCTAGCGAGAGCTCCTACAATGAGCAGTTCTTC.

J is TRBJ2-3 and V is TRBV5-1; 8 positions match TRBD2. The CDR3 has 16 residues. Germline CDR1 is SGHRS and CDR2 is YFSETQ. With 3 bases clipped from V and 3 bases from J, the junction kept 9 bases outside the gene matches. Here the CDR3 DNA reads TGCGCCAGCAGCTCGGGACTAGGTCCAGGAACAGATACGCAGTATTTT. This sequence encodes CASSSGLGPGTDTQYF.

This clone has only a few counts. This sequence joins TRBV6-2 or TRBV6-3 and TRBJ2-1; perhaps TRBD1 as D (5 bases). Germline CDR1 is MNHEY and CDR2 is SVGEGT. The V end was cut by 6 bases, the J end by 7 bases, with 10 bases between. This CDR3 has 12 amino acids. The CDR3 loop reads CASSPRANEQFF. CDR3 DNA: TGTGCCAGCAGCCCCAGGGCGAATGAGCAGTTCTTC.

The CDR3 bases are TGTGCCAGCAGCTTGATCCGGGACAGAGGCTATGGCTACACCTTC. This translates into CASSLIRDRGYGYTF. This sequence joins TRBV5-8 and TRBJ1-2; the match to TRBD1 covers 7 bases. The trim removed 1 base at V and 4 bases at J, leaving 7 bases unmatched. This CDR3 is 15 amino acids long. Per germline, CDR1 SGHTS and CDR2 YDEGEE. The entire variable domain, with the rest obtained from reference TRBV5-8 and TRBJ1-2, is as follows: EAGVTQSPTHLIKTRGQQATLRCSPISGHTSVYWYQQALGLGLQFLLWYDEGEERNRGNFPPRFSGRQFPNYSSELNVNALELEDSALYLCASSLIRDRGYGYTFGSGTRLTVV.

The chain recombines TRBV11-2 with TRBJ2-7, with no clear D. The CDR3 covers 14 residues. The germline V and J ends were trimmed by 1 base and 5 bases, with 12 bases remaining between them. Germline CDR1 is SGHAT and CDR2 is FQNNGV. The CDR3 is CASSLAIFSHEQYF. The CDR3 coding sequence is TGTGCCAGCAGCTTAGCAATCTTTAGCCACGAGCAGTACTTC.

This chain connects TRBV28 to TRBJ1-2, with 7 bases lining up with TRBD1. Germline loops: CDR1 MDHEN, CDR2 SYDVKM. Trimming cost V 1 base and J 7 bases; bases outside gene matches: 18. The CDR3 contains 18 residues. The CDR3 here is CASSLSLRTGHGSRGYTF. The CDR3 nucleotides are TGTGCCAGCAGTTTATCCCTTAGGACAGGCCACGGCTCGCGTGGCTACACCTTC.

This clone has a handful of counts. V gene TRBV7-2 combines with J gene TRBJ2-7; D is uncertain. The V gene lost 1 base and the J gene lost 6 bases, with 10 bases spanning the gap. The CDR3 is 13 residues long. Germline CDR1 reads SGHTA; CDR2 reads FQGNSA. The CDR3 sequence is CASSLVAGGEQYF. The CDR3 DNA sequence: TGTGCCAGCAGCTTAGTCGCAGGTGGCGAGCAGTACTTC.

The chain links TRBV27 to TRBJ2-2; 8 positions match TRBD2. The J segment lost 6 bases and the V segment lost 7 bases, leaving 7 bases of the junction unmatched. This CDR3 is built from 14 residues. Germline assignment: CDR1 MNHEY and CDR2 SMNVEV (reference sequence). In DNA, the CDR3 is TGTGCCAGCAAAGAAGCGGGAGTACCCGGGGAGCTGTTTTTT. Translating gives CASKEAGVPGELFF.

This clone was observed once. This chain links TRBV12-3 or TRBV12-4 with TRBJ2-7, with TRBD2 as a possible D gene (5 bases). This CDR3 spans 13 amino acids. Trimming took off 6 bases at V and 4 bases at J, with 13 bases between the two ends. The CDR3 DNA follows: TGTGCCAGCAGCGACTGGGAGAGGTACGAGCAGTACTTC. Its translation: CASSDWERYEQYF.

The rearrangement joins TRBV30 to TRBJ2-2; either TRBD1 or TRBD2 may fit D (5 bases each). The CDR3 covers 14 residues. Germline V gene lookup returns CDR1 GTSNPN and CDR2 SVGIG (reference sequence). Trimming removed 5 bases from V and 1 base from J, with 11 bases in between. The CDR3 here is CAWEGQGNTGELFF. The DNA for the CDR3 is TGTGCCTGGGAGGGGCAGGGGAACACCGGGGAGCTGTTTTTT.

The chain recombines TRBV10-1 with TRBJ2-7, with D maybe TRBD2 (6 bases). Trimming left V 3 bases short and J 0 bases short, with 12 bases between. The CDR3 is 15 residues long. Germline V CDR1 and CDR2: WNHNN, SYGVQD (reference sequence). CDR3 region: CASSEKPSASYEQYF. CDR3 nucleotide sequence: TGCGCCAGCAGTGAAAAACCTAGCGCCTCCTACGAGCAGTACTTC.

This clone was seen more than once but under ten times. J is TRBJ1-1 and V is TRBV20-1; weak D call: TRBD1 (5 bases). This CDR3 has 11 amino acids. Per germline, CDR1 DFQATT and CDR2 SNEGSKA (reference sequence). V lost 6 bases and J 8 bases, leaving 13 bases between the germline ends. The CDR3: CSASTGEEAFF. The CDR3, as DNA: TGCAGTGCCTCCACGGGGGAGGAAGCTTTCTTT.

This clone has more than one count but fewer than ten. The chain combines TRBV27 with TRBJ2-3; 8 nucleotides line up with TRBD2. V was clipped by 6 bases and J by 3 bases; unmatched bases: 11. Germline CDR1 reads MNHEY; CDR2 reads SMNVEV (reference sequence). The CDR3 sequence is 16 residues long. The CDR3 DNA reads as TGTGCCAGCAGCCAACCCAGCGGGAGTGGGACAGATACGCAGTATTTT. Translating it yields CASSQPSGSGTDTQYF.

The chain links TRBV2 to TRBJ2-7; TRBD1 is a possible D gene (6 bases). V lost 5 bases to trimming and J lost 7 bases, with 12 bases between them. CDR3 length: 12 amino acids. The germline gives CDR1 SNHLY, CDR2 FYNNEI. The CDR3 sequence is CASSWDIWEQYF. In nucleotides, the CDR3 is TGTGCCAGCAGTTGGGACATTTGGGAGCAGTACTTC.

The chain joins TRBV7-8 to TRBJ2-1; 9 bases are shared with TRBD2. CDR3 size: 15 residues. From germline, CDR1 is SGHVS and CDR2 FQNEAQ. With V trimmed by 0 bases and J by 9 bases, 6 bases remained unmatched. The CDR3 DNA reads as TGTGCCAGCAGCTTAGCAGCGGGAGGCCATGGTGAGCAGTTCTTC. This gives the protein CASSLAAGGHGEQFF.

This clone was found a few times. The rearrangement uses TRBV6-5 and TRBJ2-7; 8 nucleotides align to TRBD1. The V segment lost 10 bases and the J segment 2 bases; nucleotides outside the gene matches: 10. CDR1 is MNHEY and CDR2 is SVGAGI in the germline V gene. The CDR3 covers 14 residues. The CDR3 region is CATMPTGAPYEQYF. The CDR3 nucleotides read TGTGCCACAATGCCGACAGGGGCGCCCTACGAGCAGTACTTC.

The V and J genes are TRBV5-4 and TRBJ1-5; a possible D gene is TRBD1 (6 bases). The germline V gene encodes CDR1 SGHNT and CDR2 YYREEE (reference sequence). CDR3 length equals 15 residues. The germline V and J ends were trimmed by 2 bases and 5 bases, with 14 bases remaining between them. CDR3 sequence reads: CASSLGGASDQPQHF. CDR3 DNA: TGTGCCAGCAGCTTAGGGGGGGCCAGTGATCAGCCCCAGCATTTT.